The following is a T cell receptor beta chain sequence with its context. Each TRB cDNA library was prepared by 5' RACE (with UMI labels). Reprocessing the 5' RACE reads, TCRdb reports a single entry for every CDR3 protein and omits DNA. The repertoire table contains tens of thousands of distinct CDR3 sequences. The germline gives CDR1 SQVTM, CDR2 ANQGSEA. The CDR3 runs to 13 residues. These data belong to a study of CXCR3-negative and CXCR3-positive naive CD8 T cells. The V gene is TRBV29-1, the J gene TRBJ2-7. This sequence was found in a human donor in good health. Some clones in this sample may be carry-over from other donors' samples. Sequencing was carried out using naive CXCR3- CD8+ T cells from blood. Subset given: CD45RO-CCR7+CD27+CD95- naive CD8+ T cells lacking CXCR3 (TNR3-). This CDR3 reads CSVEDTNSYEQYF.